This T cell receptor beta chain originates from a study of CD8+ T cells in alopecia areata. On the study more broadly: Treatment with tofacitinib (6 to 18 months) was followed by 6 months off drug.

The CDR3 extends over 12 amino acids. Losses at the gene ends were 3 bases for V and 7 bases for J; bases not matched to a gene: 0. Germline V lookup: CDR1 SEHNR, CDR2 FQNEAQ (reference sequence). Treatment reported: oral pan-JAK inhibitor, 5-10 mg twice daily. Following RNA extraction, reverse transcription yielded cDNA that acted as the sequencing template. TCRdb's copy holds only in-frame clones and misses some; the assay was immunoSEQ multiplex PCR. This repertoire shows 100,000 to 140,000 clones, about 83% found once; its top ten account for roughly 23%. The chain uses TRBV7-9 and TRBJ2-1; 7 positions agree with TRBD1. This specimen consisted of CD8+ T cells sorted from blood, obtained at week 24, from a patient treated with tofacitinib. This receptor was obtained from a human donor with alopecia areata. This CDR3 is CASSLGQNEQFF. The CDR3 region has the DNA TGTGCCAGCAGCTTGGGACAGAATGAGCAGTTCTTC.